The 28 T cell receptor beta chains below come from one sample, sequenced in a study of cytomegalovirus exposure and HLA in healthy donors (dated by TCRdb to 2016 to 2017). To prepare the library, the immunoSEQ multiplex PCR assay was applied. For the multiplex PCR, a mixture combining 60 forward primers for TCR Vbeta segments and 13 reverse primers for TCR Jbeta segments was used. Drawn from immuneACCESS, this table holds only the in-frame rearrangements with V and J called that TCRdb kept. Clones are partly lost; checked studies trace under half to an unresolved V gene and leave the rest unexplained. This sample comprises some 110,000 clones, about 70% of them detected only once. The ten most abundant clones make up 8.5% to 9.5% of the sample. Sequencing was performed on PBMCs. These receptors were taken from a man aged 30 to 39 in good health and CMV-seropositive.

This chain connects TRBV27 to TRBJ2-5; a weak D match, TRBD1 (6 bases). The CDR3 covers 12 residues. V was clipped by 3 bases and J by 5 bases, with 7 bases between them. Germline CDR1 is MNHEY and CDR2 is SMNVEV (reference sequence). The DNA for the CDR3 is TGTGCCAGCAGTTTCCAGGGGGAGACCCAGTACTTC. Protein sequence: CASSFQGETQYF.

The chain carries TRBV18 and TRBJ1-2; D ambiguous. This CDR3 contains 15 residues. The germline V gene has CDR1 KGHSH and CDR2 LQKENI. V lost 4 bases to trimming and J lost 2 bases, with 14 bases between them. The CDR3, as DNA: TGTGCCAGCTCACAGGGCCGAGAGGGAAACTATGGCTACACCTTC. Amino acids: CASSQGREGNYGYTF.

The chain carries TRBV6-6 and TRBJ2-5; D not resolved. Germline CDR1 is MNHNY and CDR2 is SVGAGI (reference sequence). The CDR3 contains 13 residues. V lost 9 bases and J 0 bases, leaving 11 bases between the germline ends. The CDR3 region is CASTLQNQETQYF. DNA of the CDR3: TGTGCCAGTACCCTACAGAACCAAGAGACCCAGTACTTC.

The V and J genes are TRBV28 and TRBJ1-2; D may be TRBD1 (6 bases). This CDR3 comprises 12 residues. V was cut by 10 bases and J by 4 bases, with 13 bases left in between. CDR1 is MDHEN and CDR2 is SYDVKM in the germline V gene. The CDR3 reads CAIQGQSYGYTF. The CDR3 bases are TGTGCCATCCAAGGACAGTCCTATGGCTACACCTTC.

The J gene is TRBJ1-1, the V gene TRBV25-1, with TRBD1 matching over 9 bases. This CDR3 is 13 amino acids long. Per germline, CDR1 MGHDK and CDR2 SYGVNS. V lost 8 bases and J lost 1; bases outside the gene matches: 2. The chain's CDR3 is CASVQGANTEAFF. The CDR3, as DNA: TGTGCCAGCGTACAGGGGGCGAACACTGAAGCTTTCTTT.

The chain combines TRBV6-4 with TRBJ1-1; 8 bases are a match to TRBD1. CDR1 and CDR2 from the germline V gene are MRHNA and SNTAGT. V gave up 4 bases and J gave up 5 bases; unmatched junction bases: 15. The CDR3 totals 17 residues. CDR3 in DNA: TGTGCCAGCAGTGGGGACAGGAGGTCCCTAAATGAGACTGAAGCTTTCTTT. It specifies CASSGDRRSLNETEAFF.

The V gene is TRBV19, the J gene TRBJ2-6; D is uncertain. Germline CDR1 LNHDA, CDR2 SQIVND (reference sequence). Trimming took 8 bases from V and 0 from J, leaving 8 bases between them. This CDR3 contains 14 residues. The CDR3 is CASVQSSGANVLTF. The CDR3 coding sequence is TGTGCCAGTGTACAGAGCTCTGGGGCCAACGTCCTGACTTTC.

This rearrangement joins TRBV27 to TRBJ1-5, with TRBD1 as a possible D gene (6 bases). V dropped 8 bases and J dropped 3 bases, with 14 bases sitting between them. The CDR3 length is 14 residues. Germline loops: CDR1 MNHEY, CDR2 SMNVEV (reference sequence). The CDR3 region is CASRSTGPNQPQHF. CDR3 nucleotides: TGTGCCAGCCGAAGTACAGGGCCCAATCAGCCCCAGCATTTT.

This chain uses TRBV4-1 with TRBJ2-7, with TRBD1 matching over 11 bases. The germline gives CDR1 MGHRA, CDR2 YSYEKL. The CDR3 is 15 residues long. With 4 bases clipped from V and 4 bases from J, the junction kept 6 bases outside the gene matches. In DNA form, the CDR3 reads TGCGCCAGCAGCCCCTGGGACAGGGGGACGTACGAGCAGTACTTC. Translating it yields CASSPWDRGTYEQYF.

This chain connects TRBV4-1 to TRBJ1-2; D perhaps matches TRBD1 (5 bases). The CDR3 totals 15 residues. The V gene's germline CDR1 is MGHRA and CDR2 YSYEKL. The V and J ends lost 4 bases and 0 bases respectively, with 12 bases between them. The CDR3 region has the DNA TGCGCCAGCAGCCCCCAGACAGTCCCTAACTATGGCTACACCTTC. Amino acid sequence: CASSPQTVPNYGYTF.

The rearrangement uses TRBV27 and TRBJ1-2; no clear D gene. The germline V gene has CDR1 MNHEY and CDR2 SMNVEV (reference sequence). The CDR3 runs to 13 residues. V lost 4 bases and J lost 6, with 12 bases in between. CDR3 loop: CASSSPPWHGYTF. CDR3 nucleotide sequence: TGTGCCAGCAGTTCCCCCCCCTGGCATGGCTACACCTTC.

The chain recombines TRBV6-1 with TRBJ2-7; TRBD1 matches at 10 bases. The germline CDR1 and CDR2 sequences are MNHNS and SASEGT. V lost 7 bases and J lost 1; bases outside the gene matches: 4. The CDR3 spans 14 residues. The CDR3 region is CASKTGGVSYEQYV. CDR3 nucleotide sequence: TGTGCCAGCAAGACAGGGGGCGTGTCCTACGAGCAGTACGTC.

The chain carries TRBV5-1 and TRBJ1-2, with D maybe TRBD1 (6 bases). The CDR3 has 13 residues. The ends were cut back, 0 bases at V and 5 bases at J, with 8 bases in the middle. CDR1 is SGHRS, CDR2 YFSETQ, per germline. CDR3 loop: CASSLDQGYGYTF. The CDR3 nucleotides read TGCGCCAGCAGCTTGGATCAGGGGTATGGCTACACCTTC.

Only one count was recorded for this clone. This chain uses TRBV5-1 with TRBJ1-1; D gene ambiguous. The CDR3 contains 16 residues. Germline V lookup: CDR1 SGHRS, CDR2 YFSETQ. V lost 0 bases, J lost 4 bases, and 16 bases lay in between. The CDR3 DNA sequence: TGCGCCAGCAGCTTGGGAGTAAGTGACTTTAGCACTGAAGCTTTCTTT. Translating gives CASSLGVSDFSTEAFF.

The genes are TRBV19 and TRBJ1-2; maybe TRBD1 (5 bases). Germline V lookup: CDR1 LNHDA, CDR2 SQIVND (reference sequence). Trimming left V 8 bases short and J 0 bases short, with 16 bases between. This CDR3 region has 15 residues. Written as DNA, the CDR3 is TGTGCCAGTTGGGGACTCCTGACCCCTAACTATGGCTACACCTTC. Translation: CASWGLLTPNYGYTF.

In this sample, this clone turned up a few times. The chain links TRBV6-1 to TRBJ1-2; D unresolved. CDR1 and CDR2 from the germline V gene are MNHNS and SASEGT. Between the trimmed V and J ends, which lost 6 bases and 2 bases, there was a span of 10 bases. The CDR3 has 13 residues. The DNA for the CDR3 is TGTGCCAGCAGCCGAGGAGGGAACTATGGCTACACCTTC. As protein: CASSRGGNYGYTF.

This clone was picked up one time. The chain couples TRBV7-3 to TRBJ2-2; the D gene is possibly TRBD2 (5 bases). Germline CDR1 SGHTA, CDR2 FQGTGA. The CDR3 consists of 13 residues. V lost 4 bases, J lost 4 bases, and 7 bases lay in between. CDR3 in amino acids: CASSSRGTGELFF. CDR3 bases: TGTGCCAGCAGCTCCCGGGGCACCGGGGAGCTGTTTTTT.

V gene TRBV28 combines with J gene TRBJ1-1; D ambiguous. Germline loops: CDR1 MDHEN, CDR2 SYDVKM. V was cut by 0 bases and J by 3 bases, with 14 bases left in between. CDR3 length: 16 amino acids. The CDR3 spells CASSLWREPRDTEAFF. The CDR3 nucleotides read TGTGCCAGCAGTTTATGGAGGGAACCTAGGGACACTGAAGCTTTCTTT.

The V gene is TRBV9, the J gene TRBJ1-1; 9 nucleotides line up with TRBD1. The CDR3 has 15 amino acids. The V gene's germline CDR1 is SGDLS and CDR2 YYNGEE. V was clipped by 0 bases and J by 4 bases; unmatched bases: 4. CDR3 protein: CASSVDGTGSTEAFF. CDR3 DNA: TGTGCCAGCAGCGTAGATGGGACAGGGAGCACTGAAGCTTTCTTT.

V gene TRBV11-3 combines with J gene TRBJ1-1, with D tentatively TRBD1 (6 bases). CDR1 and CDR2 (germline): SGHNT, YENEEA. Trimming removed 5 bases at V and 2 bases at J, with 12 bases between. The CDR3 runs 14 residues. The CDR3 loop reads CASSPRDTNTEAFF. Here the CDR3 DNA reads TGTGCCAGCAGCCCTCGGGACACCAACACTGAAGCTTTCTTT.

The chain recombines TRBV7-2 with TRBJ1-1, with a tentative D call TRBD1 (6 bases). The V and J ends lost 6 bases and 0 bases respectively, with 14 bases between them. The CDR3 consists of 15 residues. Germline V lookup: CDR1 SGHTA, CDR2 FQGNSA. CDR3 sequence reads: CASSYTTGMNTEAFF. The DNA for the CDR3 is TGTGCCAGCAGTTACACCACAGGGATGAACACTGAAGCTTTCTTT. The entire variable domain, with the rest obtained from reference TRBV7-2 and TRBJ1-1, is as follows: GAGVSQSPSNKVTEKGKDVELRCDPISGHTALYWYRQSLGQGLEFLIYFQGNSAPDKSGLPSDRFSAERTGGSVSTLTIQRTQQEDSAVYLCASSYTTGMNTEAFFGQGTRLTVV.

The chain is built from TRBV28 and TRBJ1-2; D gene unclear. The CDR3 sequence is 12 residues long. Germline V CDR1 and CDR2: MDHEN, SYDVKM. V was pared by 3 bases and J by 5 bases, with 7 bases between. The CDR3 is CASSFTTYGYTF. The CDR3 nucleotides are TGTGCCAGCAGTTTCACGACTTATGGCTACACCTTC.

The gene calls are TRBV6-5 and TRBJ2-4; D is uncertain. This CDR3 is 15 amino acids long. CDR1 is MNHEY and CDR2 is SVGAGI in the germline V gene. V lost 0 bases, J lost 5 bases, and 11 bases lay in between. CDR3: CASSYSRSGENIQYF. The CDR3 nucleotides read TGTGCCAGCAGTTACTCGAGATCCGGAGAAAACATTCAGTACTTC.

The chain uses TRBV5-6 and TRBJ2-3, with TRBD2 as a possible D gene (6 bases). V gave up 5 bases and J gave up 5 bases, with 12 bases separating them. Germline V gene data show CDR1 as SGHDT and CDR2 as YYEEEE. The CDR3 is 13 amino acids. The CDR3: CASSRRAGDTQYF. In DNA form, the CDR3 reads TGTGCCAGCAGTAGGAGGGCGGGAGATACGCAGTATTTT.

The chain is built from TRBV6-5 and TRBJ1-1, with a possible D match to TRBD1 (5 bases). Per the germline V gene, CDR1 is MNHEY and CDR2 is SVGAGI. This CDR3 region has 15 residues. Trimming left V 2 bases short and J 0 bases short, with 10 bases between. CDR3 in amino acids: CASSYLDRMNTEAFF. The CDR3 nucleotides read TGTGCCAGCAGTTACCTCGACAGAATGAACACTGAAGCTTTCTTT.

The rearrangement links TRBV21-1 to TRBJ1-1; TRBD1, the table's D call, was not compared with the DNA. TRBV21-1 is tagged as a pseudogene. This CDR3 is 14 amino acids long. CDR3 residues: CASSKVDRDPEAFF. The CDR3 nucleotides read TGTGCCAGCAGCAAAGTCGACAGGGACCCTGAAGCTTTCTTT.

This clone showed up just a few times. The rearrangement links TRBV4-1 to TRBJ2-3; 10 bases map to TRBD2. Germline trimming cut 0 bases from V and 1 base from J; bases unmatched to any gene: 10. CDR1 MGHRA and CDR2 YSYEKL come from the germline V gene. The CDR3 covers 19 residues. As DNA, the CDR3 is TGCGCCAGCAGCCAAGATGCAGGGGCTAGCGGGAGAGGCACAGATACGCAGTATTTT. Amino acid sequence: CASSQDAGASGRGTDTQYF.

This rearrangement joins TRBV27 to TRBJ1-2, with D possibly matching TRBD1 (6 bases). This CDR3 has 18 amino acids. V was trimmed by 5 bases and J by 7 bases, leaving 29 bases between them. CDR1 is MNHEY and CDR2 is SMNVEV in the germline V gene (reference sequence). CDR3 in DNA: TGTGCCAGCAGTCGGGCGGGGGGGGCGACCGCCGAATATTTTGGCTACACCTTC. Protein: CASSRAGGATAEYFGYTF.